These 17 T cell receptor beta chains were sequenced from one sample in a study of cytomegalovirus exposure and HLA in healthy donors. Primers for the PCR totalled 60 Vbeta and 13 Jbeta. Clones were sequenced by immunoSEQ multiplex PCR, and TCRdb holds only the in-frame ones, with some missing. The sample contains 100,000 or so clones, roughly 70% of which appear only once. The sequencing sample was made of PBMCs. The receptors here all came from a man aged 45 to 65 in good health and CMV-seronegative.

This chain uses TRBV30 with TRBJ2-7, with 7 positions matching TRBD2. The germline gives CDR1 GTSNPN, CDR2 SVGIG (reference sequence). This CDR3 is 14 amino acids long. Unmatched junction bases numbered 9, after V lost 5 bases and J lost 2 bases. The chain's CDR3 is CAWQPGTKTYEQYF. The CDR3 DNA follows: TGTGCCTGGCAGCCCGGGACTAAAACCTACGAGCAGTACTTC.

This chain joins TRBV5-1 and TRBJ2-4; TRBD1 matches at 8 bases. The trim removed 5 bases at V and 12 bases at J, leaving 4 bases unmatched. Germline CDR1 SGHRS, CDR2 YFSETQ. This CDR3 region has 11 residues. CDR3 nucleotide sequence: TGCGCCAGCAGACAGGGGGGTACTCAGTACTTC. As protein: CASRQGGTQYF.

This clone was seen once. This rearrangement joins TRBV5-1 to TRBJ2-7; perhaps TRBD2 as D (6 bases). CDR3 size: 15 residues. Germline-derived CDR1 and CDR2 are SGHRS and YFSETQ. V was pared by 1 base and J by 5 bases, with 16 bases between. Written as DNA, the CDR3 is TGCGCCAGCAGCTTGACTCAGGGACTTCTGGACGAGCAGTACTTC. It codes for CASSLTQGLLDEQYF.

The chain combines TRBV7-3 with TRBJ2-7; a weak D match, TRBD1 (6 bases). The CDR3 is 14 residues long. The germline V gene has CDR1 SGHTA and CDR2 FQGTGA. V was shortened by 5 bases and J by 6 bases, with 17 bases between the two germline ends. The chain's CDR3 is CASSLPTQGPEQYF. The CDR3 DNA follows: TGTGCCAGCAGCCTTCCCACACAGGGCCCCGAGCAGTACTTC.

The rearrangement joins TRBV5-4 to TRBJ2-7; tentative D call: TRBD1 (5 bases). This CDR3 is 13 amino acids long. Germline V gene data show CDR1 as SGHNT and CDR2 as YYREEE (reference sequence). Deletions cut 1 base from V and 3 bases from J, with 8 bases between. CDR3 region: CASSLTGYYEQYF. CDR3 nucleotides: TGTGCCAGCAGCTTGACAGGCTACTACGAGCAGTACTTC.

This clone was picked up a small number of times. This rearrangement joins TRBV10-2 to TRBJ2-1; 7 bases are a match to TRBD2. Losses at the gene ends were 2 bases for V and 6 bases for J; bases not matched to a gene: 10. CDR1 is WSHSY, CDR2 SAAADI, per germline. This CDR3 is built from 16 residues. CDR3 sequence reads: CASSEGVAGVGNEQFF. The CDR3, as DNA: TGCGCCAGCAGTGAGGGGGTGGCGGGAGTCGGCAATGAGCAGTTCTTC.

The CDR3: CASSLRAGDYEQYF. The CDR3 bases are TGTGCCAGCAGTTTAAGGGCAGGGGATTACGAGCAGTACTTC. The V call is TRBV27, the J call TRBJ2-7, with TRBD1 as a possible D gene (6 bases). Trimming pared 2 bases from V and 4 bases from J, leaving 12 bases between. The length of the CDR3 is 14 residues. Germline V lookup: CDR1 MNHEY, CDR2 SMNVEV (reference sequence).

This clone turned up a few times. One junction end disagrees with the germline gene, perhaps due to a read error. The CDR3 sequence: CASSLDRGGSPLHF. The DNA of the CDR3 is TGTGCCAGTAGTTTGGACAGGGGAGGGTCACCCCTCCACTTT. This chain connects TRBV27 to TRBJ1-6; 9 bases line up with TRBD1. There are 14 residues in the CDR3. Germline CDR1 MNHEY, CDR2 SMNVEV (reference sequence).

The J gene is TRBJ1-1, the V gene TRBV5-1; D perhaps matches TRBD1 (6 bases). The ends were cut back, 0 bases at V and 4 bases at J, with 10 bases in the middle. The CDR3 consists of 14 residues. Germline CDR1 and CDR2: SGHRS and YFSETQ. The CDR3 protein is CASSLDREGTEAFF. The CDR3 bases are TGCGCCAGCAGCTTGGACAGGGAGGGCACTGAAGCTTTCTTT. Complete variable domain (other parts from reference TRBV5-1 and TRBJ1-1): KAGVTQTPRYLIKTRGQQVTLSCSPISGHRSVSWYQQTPGQGLQFLFEYFSETQRNKGNFPGRFSGRQFSNSRSEMNVSTLELGDSALYLCASSLDREGTEAFFGQGTRLTVV.

The chain uses TRBV29-1 and TRBJ1-5; D is ambiguous. The CDR3 runs to 13 residues. Germline values: CDR1 SQVTM, CDR2 ANQGSEA. V dropped 0 bases and J dropped 7 bases, with 10 bases sitting between them. The CDR3 coding sequence is TGCAGCGTTGAAGAGCACAACGGGCAGCCCCAGCATTTT. Translated: CSVEEHNGQPQHF.

Written as DNA, the CDR3 is TGCGCCAGCAGCTTGGACCAGGAAACCTACGAGCAGTACTTC. This gives the protein CASSLDQETYEQYF. The chain has TRBV5-1 and TRBJ2-7, with D uncertain. Trimming left V 0 bases short and J 2 bases short, with 9 bases between. The germline CDR1 and CDR2 sequences are SGHRS and YFSETQ. This CDR3 is built from 14 residues.

As concerns this clone: A junction boundary mismatches the germline segment, possibly from a read error. V usage is TRBV7-7 and J usage is TRBJ2-2; 11 nucleotides align to TRBD2. Germline values: CDR1 SSHAT, CDR2 FNYEAQ (reference sequence). This CDR3 region has 14 residues. This CDR3 reads CASSLAGGTGELFF. The CDR3, as DNA: TGTGCTAGCAGCTTAGCGGGGGGGACCGGGGAGCTGTTTTTT.

The CDR3 sequence: CASSQDRQGASYEQYF. Here the CDR3 DNA reads TGCGCCAGCAGCCAAGATCGGCAGGGGGCCTCCTACGAGCAGTACTTC. The rearrangement uses TRBV4-3 and TRBJ2-7; 8 bases are shared with TRBD1. The CDR3 sequence is 16 residues long. CDR1 and CDR2 (germline): LGHNA, YSLEER. Germline trimming cut 0 bases from V and 0 bases from J; bases unmatched to any gene: 4.

This clone was detected only once. The J gene is TRBJ1-1, the V gene TRBV14; D is unclear. V gave up 1 base and J gave up 0 bases, with 12 bases separating them. CDR1 and CDR2 (germline): SGHDN, FVKESK. The CDR3 is 16 amino acids. CDR3 DNA: TGTGCCAGCAGCCAAGTGCGGGGAATTATGAACACTGAAGCTTTCTTT. Translating gives CASSQVRGIMNTEAFF.

This clone was seen a handful of times. This chain uses TRBV19 with TRBJ1-2; TRBD1 matches 10 bases. The J segment lost 13 bases and the V segment lost 7 bases, leaving 9 bases of the junction unmatched. The CDR3 covers 12 residues. CDR1 is LNHDA, CDR2 SQIVND, per germline (reference sequence). The CDR3 sequence: CASKGQGDLGTF. CDR3 nucleotide sequence: TGTGCCAGTAAAGGACAGGGGGATTTGGGCACCTTC.

On this clone: The junction differs from germline at one of its ends, possibly a read error. This rearrangement joins TRBV7-7 to TRBJ2-7; 9 bases fit TRBD1. CDR3 length: 14 amino acids. The germline gives CDR1 SSHAT, CDR2 FNYEAQ (reference sequence). The CDR3 DNA reads as TGTGCTAGCAGCTTGGGGACAGGGAGCTACGAGCAGTACTTC. Its protein is CASSLGTGSYEQYF.

This clone has more than one count but fewer than ten. The chain has TRBV7-2 and TRBJ2-1; 10 positions match TRBD1. The trim removed 5 bases at V and 10 bases at J, leaving 8 bases unmatched. This CDR3 is 14 amino acids long. Looked up from germline, CDR1 is SGHTA and CDR2 is FQGNSA. The CDR3 sequence is CASSRDRGLDEQFF. The DNA of the CDR3 is TGTGCCAGCAGCCGGGACAGGGGTTTGGACGAGCAGTTCTTC.